This entry lists 8 T cell receptor beta chains sequenced from one sample in a study of blood T cell repertoires in COVID-19. Only in-frame clones appear in the TCRdb table, and some are missing; sequencing was by immunoSEQ multiplex PCR. The table has fewer than 350,000 clones, 65% to 90% seen once. Material: peripheral blood. These receptors all come from a human donor in a cohort sampled during active COVID-19.

V is TRBV28 and J is TRBJ1-1, with D perhaps matching TRBD1 (5 bases). CDR3 length: 11 residues. Germline CDR1 is MDHEN and CDR2 is SYDVKM. V lost 4 bases and J lost 7, with 7 bases in between. The CDR3 DNA reads TGTGCCAGCAGTTGGACACGTGAAGCTTTCTTT. Encoded protein: CASSWTREAFF.

The J gene is TRBJ2-7, the V gene TRBV6-2 or TRBV6-3; tentative D call: TRBD2 (5 bases). V shed 5 bases and J shed 0 bases, with 8 bases lying between them. Per the germline V gene, CDR1 is MNHEY and CDR2 is SVGEGT. CDR3 length equals 13 residues. The CDR3 nucleotides read TGTGCCAGCAGTCCCGGGGTCTCCTACGAGCAGTACTTC. Translating it yields CASSPGVSYEQYF.

V and J are TRBV5-4 and TRBJ2-6; TRBD1 is a possible D gene (6 bases). Trimming removed 5 bases at V and 0 bases at J, with 15 bases between. Germline V gives CDR1 SGHNT, CDR2 YYREEE (reference sequence). CDR3 length: 17 amino acids. This CDR3 is CASRRTASHSGANVLTF. DNA of the CDR3: TGTGCCAGCAGGCGGACAGCCTCCCACTCTGGGGCCAACGTCCTGACTTTC.

The rearrangement joins TRBV9 to TRBJ2-7; the match to TRBD2 covers 8 bases. The CDR3 runs to 14 residues. V was clipped by 4 bases and J by 0 bases; unmatched bases: 3. Per the germline V gene, CDR1 is SGDLS and CDR2 is YYNGEE. The CDR3 DNA is TGTGCCAGCAGCCTGAGCGGGGGCTCCTACGAGCAGTACTTC. Encoded protein: CASSLSGGSYEQYF.

The chain is built from TRBV12-3 or TRBV12-4 and TRBJ1-4; D is uncertain. The CDR3 consists of 13 residues. Trimming stripped 7 bases from V and 8 bases from J, with 14 bases between. CDR3: CASTIRTGEKLFF. The CDR3 DNA reads as TGTGCCAGCACCATCAGAACGGGAGAAAAACTGTTTTTT.

The chain joins TRBV3-1 (or the pseudogene TRBV3-2) to TRBJ2-1; 7 bases are shared with TRBD1. V shed 11 bases and J 6 bases; nucleotides not matched to a gene: 10. Germline values: CDR1 LGHDT, CDR2 YNNKEL (reference sequence). This CDR3 has 13 residues. The CDR3 reads CASRQGSVNEQFF. CDR3 bases: TGTGCCTCCAGACAGGGATCGGTCAATGAGCAGTTCTTC.

J is TRBJ1-2 and V is TRBV29-1; 7 bases line up with TRBD1. Germline V gives CDR1 SQVTM, CDR2 ANQGSEA. V trimming: 6 bases; J trimming: 2 bases; junction bases outside the gene matches: 6. The CDR3 is made up of 13 amino acids. The CDR3 region has the DNA TGCAGCGTAGAGCCGGGACAGAACTATGGCTACACCTTC. Translating gives CSVEPGQNYGYTF.

The rearrangement joins TRBV9 to TRBJ1-1, with a weak D call TRBD1 (5 bases). This CDR3 comprises 12 residues. With 3 bases removed from V and 7 bases from J, the gap between germline ends came to 10 bases. Germline V lookup: CDR1 SGDLS, CDR2 YYNGEE. The CDR3 DNA reads TGTGCCAGCAGCGCATCGGGGGGTGAAGCTTTCTTT. It encodes CASSASGGEAFF. Looking up the rest from reference TRBV9 and TRBJ1-1 gives the full variable domain: DSGVTQTPKHLITATGQRVTLRCSPRSGDLSVYWYQQSLDQGLQFLIQYYNGEERAKGNILERFSAQQFPDLHSELNLSSLELGDSALYFCASSASGGEAFFGQGTRLTVV.